The 30 T cell receptor beta chains below all came from one sample that was sequenced in a study of cytomegalovirus exposure and HLA in healthy donors. In the PCR, 60 Vbeta and 13 Jbeta primers were used. The assay was immunoSEQ multiplex PCR, and TCRdb's table has in-frame clones only and misses some. Among about 170,000 clones listed, roughly 88% were seen once. Sequencing was carried out using PBMCs. These receptors were taken from a boy between 2 and 10 years old in good health and CMV-seronegative.

This chain connects TRBV7-2 to TRBJ2-3; 8 positions agree with TRBD2. CDR1 is SGHTA and CDR2 is FQGNSA in the germline V gene. This CDR3 region has 16 residues. V dropped 3 bases and J dropped 8; count of bases not matched to a gene: 13. CDR3 in DNA: TGTGCCAGCAGCTTCCTCTTAAGCGGGAGAAGGAGTACGCAGTATTTT. It specifies CASSFLLSGRRSTQYF.

The gene calls are TRBV19 and TRBJ1-5, with TRBD1 identical over 8 bases. In germline, CDR1 is LNHDA, CDR2 SQIVND (reference sequence). This CDR3 comprises 13 residues. J was trimmed by 9 bases and V by 5 bases; bases with no gene match: 6. CDR3 region: CASSAGTGGPQHF. CDR3 nucleotide sequence: TGTGCCAGTAGTGCAGGGACAGGCGGGCCCCAGCATTTT.

The chain joins TRBV7-9 to TRBJ2-7, with D possibly TRBD2 on 6 matching bases. Germline values: CDR1 SEHNR, CDR2 FQNEAQ (reference sequence). V was cut by 2 bases and J by 1 base, with 18 bases left in between. The CDR3 totals 17 residues. CDR3 nucleotides: TGTGCCAGCAGCTTATTTGGTAGCGGACTTCAATCCTACGAGCAGTACTTC. Protein: CASSLFGSGLQSYEQYF.

The V and J genes are TRBV4-1 and TRBJ2-3; D unresolved. The germline V gene encodes CDR1 MGHRA and CDR2 YSYEKL. Between the trimmed V and J ends, which lost 1 base and 5 bases, there was a span of 4 bases. The CDR3 is 12 residues long. The CDR3 loop is CASSQGRDTQYF. CDR3 nucleotides: TGCGCCAGCAGCCAAGGGAGAGATACGCAGTATTTT.

The DNA of the CDR3 is TGTGCCAGCAGCCAGTCCTCCTACGAGCAGTACTTC. It is translated as CASSQSSYEQYF. The rearrangement uses TRBV7-2 and TRBJ2-7; D not certain. Germline V lookup: CDR1 SGHTA, CDR2 FQGNSA. Deletions cut 5 bases from V and 0 bases from J, with 5 bases between. The CDR3 is 12 amino acids.

The chain carries TRBV30 and TRBJ1-1; maybe TRBD1 (5 bases). Germline V gene sequence: CDR1 GTSNPN, CDR2 SVGIG (reference sequence). The CDR3 is 11 residues long. The V end was cut by 1 base, the J end by 7 bases, with 7 bases between. The CDR3 spells CAWSGQLEAFF. The CDR3 nucleotides read TGTGCCTGGAGTGGACAGCTTGAAGCTTTCTTT.

The V gene is TRBV6-5, the J gene TRBJ2-4; D gene uncertain. This CDR3 has 14 amino acids. V was trimmed by 0 bases and J by 9 bases, leaving 12 bases between them. CDR1 MNHEY and CDR2 SVGAGI come from the germline V gene. The CDR3 here is CASSYSTRLTIQYF. The CDR3 nucleotides are TGTGCCAGCAGTTACTCGACTCGGCTAACCATTCAGTACTTC.

This chain links TRBV5-6 with TRBJ1-1, with D hard to call. The CDR3 consists of 14 residues. The ends were cut back, 0 bases at V and 2 bases at J, with 8 bases in the middle. Germline CDR1 SGHDT, CDR2 YYEEEE. The CDR3 nucleotides read TGTGCCAGCAGCTTGGGAAGGAGAAACACTGAAGCTTTCTTT. It translates to CASSLGRRNTEAFF.

The V gene is TRBV6-1, the J gene TRBJ1-4; D not resolved. CDR3 length: 17 amino acids. V was cut by 4 bases and J by 4 bases, with 19 bases left in between. CDR1 is MNHNS, CDR2 SASEGT, per germline. This CDR3 reads CASSGGKGSKLNEKLFF. The CDR3 DNA follows: TGTGCCAGCAGTGGAGGGAAGGGCAGTAAGCTTAATGAAAAACTGTTTTTT.

The chain links TRBV2 to TRBJ2-7, with D tentatively TRBD1 (5 bases). CDR3 length: 15 amino acids. Germline V gives CDR1 SNHLY, CDR2 FYNNEI. Trimming stripped 4 bases from V and 7 bases from J, with 20 bases between. CDR3 bases: TGTGCCAGCAGTGGATGGGAACAGGCTACGTTGGAGCAGTACTTC. Translation: CASSGWEQATLEQYF.

This chain links TRBV7-9 with TRBJ2-7; 8 bases agree with TRBD2. Germline trimming cut 5 bases from V and 0 bases from J; bases unmatched to any gene: 6. The CDR3 extends over 15 amino acids. From germline, CDR1 is SEHNR and CDR2 FQNEAQ (reference sequence). DNA of the CDR3: TGTGCCAGCAGCCCGGGGGGGCCTTACTCCTACGAGCAGTACTTC. Protein: CASSPGGPYSYEQYF.

This rearrangement joins TRBV6-1 to TRBJ2-3; perhaps TRBD2 as D (5 bases). Germline V gene data show CDR1 as MNHNS and CDR2 as SASEGT. The V end was cut by 8 bases, the J end by 3 bases, with 12 bases between. There are 13 residues in the CDR3. The CDR3 DNA reads as TGTGCCAGCGCTTCTCGGGGAACAGATACGCAGTATTTT. It specifies CASASRGTDTQYF.

The chain has TRBV10-3 and TRBJ2-3; maybe TRBD2 (6 bases). CDR1 and CDR2 from the germline V gene are ENHRY and SYGVKD. Trimming took off 4 bases at V and 8 bases at J, with 7 bases between the two ends. The CDR3 covers 11 residues. The CDR3 loop reads CAISVGGTQYF. CDR3 coding DNA: TGTGCCATCAGTGTGGGGGGTACGCAGTATTTT.

This rearrangement joins TRBV18 to TRBJ2-3, with unresolved D. The V end was cut by 0 bases, the J end by 4 bases, with 14 bases between. CDR3 size: 16 residues. Germline values: CDR1 KGHSH, CDR2 LQKENI. DNA for the CDR3: TGTGCCAGCTCACCACCGGGCGTGGGTTTGGCAGATACGCAGTATTTT. Protein sequence: CASSPPGVGLADTQYF.

This rearrangement joins TRBV4-1 to TRBJ2-2, with D perhaps matching TRBD2 (5 bases). Trimming took 3 bases from V and 7 from J, leaving 9 bases between them. The CDR3 runs to 13 residues. In germline, CDR1 is MGHRA, CDR2 YSYEKL. The CDR3 bases are TGCGCCAGCAGCCAGAGGGATGGCGGGGAGCTGTTTTTT. This gives the protein CASSQRDGGELFF.

The rearrangement uses TRBV1 and TRBJ2-2; the table's D call of TRBD1 was not tested on the DNA. TRBV1 is deemed a pseudogene. The CDR3 runs 15 residues. CDR3 amino acids: CTSSLGTVDTGELFF. CDR3 bases: TGCACCAGCAGCCTCGGGACAGTTGACACCGGGGAGCTGTTTTTT.

A single count supports this clone. The rearrangement uses TRBV27 and TRBJ1-5; the D gene is possibly TRBD1 (5 bases). The CDR3 is made up of 15 amino acids. V was trimmed by 2 bases and J by 2 bases, leaving 10 bases between them. CDR1 and CDR2 (germline): MNHEY, SMNVEV (reference sequence). DNA for the CDR3: TGTGCCAGCAGTTTAGGAGGGGTGGGCAATCAGCCCCAGCATTTT. This encodes CASSLGGVGNQPQHF.

The J gene is TRBJ2-1, the V gene TRBV18; 11 nucleotides match TRBD2. After removal of 2 bases from V and 12 bases from J, the junction contained 21 bases not matched to a gene. The CDR3 is 19 residues long. CDR1 and CDR2 (germline): KGHSH, LQKENI. CDR3 sequence (DNA): TGTGCCAGCTCACCAACAGGATTGGCTACTAGCGGGAGATCGGTGGGGCAGTTCTTC. This sequence encodes CASSPTGLATSGRSVGQFF.

This clone was recorded only once. The chain employs TRBV11-2 and TRBJ2-1; 7 bases match TRBD2. Losses at the gene ends were 7 bases for V and 0 bases for J; bases not matched to a gene: 6. Germline CDR1 and CDR2: SGHAT and FQNNGV. This CDR3 region has 15 residues. The CDR3 DNA reads as TGTGCCAGCATCCGAACGGGAGGCTCCTACAATGAGCAGTTCTTC. Amino acids: CASIRTGGSYNEQFF.

The rearrangement links TRBV5-1 to TRBJ1-2, with D uncertain. V lost 3 bases, J lost 2 bases, and 11 bases lay in between. The CDR3 totals 14 residues. In germline, CDR1 is SGHRS, CDR2 YFSETQ. The CDR3 nucleotides read TGCGCCAGCAGCTCTAGGACGGGAAACTATGGCTACACCTTC. Translating it yields CASSSRTGNYGYTF. Looking up the rest from reference TRBV5-1 and TRBJ1-2 gives the full variable domain: KAGVTQTPRYLIKTRGQQVTLSCSPISGHRSVSWYQQTPGQGLQFLFEYFSETQRNKGNFPGRFSGRQFSNSRSEMNVSTLELGDSALYLCASSSRTGNYGYTFGSGTRLTVV.

The rearrangement uses TRBV29-1 and TRBJ1-2, with D possibly matching TRBD1 (6 bases). This CDR3 has 13 amino acids. The germline gives CDR1 SQVTM, CDR2 ANQGSEA. The germline V and J ends were trimmed by 1 base and 6 bases, with 12 bases remaining between them. For the CDR3, the DNA is TGCAGCGTTGAAGGCGGGCAGGGGAATGGCTACACCTTC. This translates into CSVEGGQGNGYTF.

This clone was counted once. This chain uses TRBV5-4 with TRBJ1-3; 8 bases align to TRBD1. The CDR3 totals 19 residues. V shed 4 bases, J shed 0 bases, and the junction held 15 bases outside the gene matches. Germline V gene sequence: CDR1 SGHNT, CDR2 YYREEE (reference sequence). CDR3 bases: TGTGCCAGCAGCCGAAAGGACAGGGCCACTGGCGCCTCTGGAAACACCATATATTTT. Translating it yields CASSRKDRATGASGNTIYF.

The chain uses TRBV6-1 and TRBJ1-1; D unresolved. CDR1 is MNHNS, CDR2 SASEGT, per germline. Trimming stripped 4 bases from V and 0 bases from J, with 9 bases between. CDR3 length: 14 amino acids. CDR3 protein: CASSAQSMNTEAFF. CDR3 in DNA: TGTGCCAGCAGTGCACAGAGTATGAACACTGAAGCTTTCTTT.

The chain recombines TRBV13 with TRBJ2-3; 14 nucleotides agree with TRBD2. Trimming cost V 6 bases and J 2 bases; bases outside gene matches: 7. CDR1 PRHDT and CDR2 FYEKMQ come from the germline V gene (reference sequence). The CDR3 runs to 17 residues. For the CDR3, the DNA is TGTGCCAGCAGAAGACTAGCGGGAGGGCTCAACACAGATACGCAGTATTTT. Translation: CASRRLAGGLNTDTQYF.

The V call is TRBV27, the J call TRBJ1-5, with TRBD1 identical over 7 bases. In germline, CDR1 is MNHEY, CDR2 SMNVEV (reference sequence). This CDR3 has 15 residues. V shed 5 bases and J 6 bases; nucleotides not matched to a gene: 10. CDR3 protein: CASSPRQGGLQPQHF. CDR3 in DNA: TGTGCCAGCAGTCCCAGGCAAGGGGGCCTTCAGCCCCAGCATTTT.

This clone was observed once. J is TRBJ2-7 and V is TRBV25-1, with 9 bases identical to TRBD2. V shed 5 bases and J 0 bases; nucleotides not matched to a gene: 5. Germline assignment: CDR1 MGHDK and CDR2 SYGVNS. CDR3 length: 15 amino acids. The CDR3 spells CASSRGGGSSYEQYF. The DNA of the CDR3 is TGTGCCAGCAGTCGCGGGGGGGGGAGCTCCTACGAGCAGTACTTC.

This clone came up a few times. The V gene is TRBV6-5, the J gene TRBJ1-4, with D tentatively TRBD1 (5 bases). V lost 4 bases and J lost 8, with 17 bases in between. The germline gives CDR1 MNHEY, CDR2 SVGAGI. The CDR3 has 15 amino acids. CDR3 coding DNA: TGTGCCAGCAGTTCTTTGAGGGGAGGGAGCGAAAAACTGTTTTTT. Amino acids: CASSSLRGGSEKLFF.

This clone was counted between two and nine times. The chain employs TRBV4-3 and TRBJ2-2, with TRBD2 matching 10 bases. CDR1 and CDR2 from the germline V gene are LGHNA and YSLEER. The CDR3 has 18 residues. The V segment lost 0 bases and the J segment 4 bases; nucleotides outside the gene matches: 8. CDR3 nucleotides: TGCGCCAGCAGCCAAGAATTAAGGGGACTAGCGCGCACCGGGGAGCTGTTTTTT. Amino acid sequence: CASSQELRGLARTGELFF.

CDR3 DNA: TGTGCCAGTCGGGGGAACCGCTACAATGAGCAGTTCTTC. Its translation is CASRGNRYNEQFF. The chain links TRBV19 to TRBJ2-1, with D perhaps matching TRBD2 (6 bases). CDR1 is LNHDA and CDR2 is SQIVND in the germline V gene (reference sequence). V was cut by 8 bases and J by 3 bases, with 11 bases left in between. This CDR3 region has 13 residues.

The chain links TRBV10-3 to TRBJ1-2, with D possibly being TRBD1 (5 bases). CDR1 is ENHRY and CDR2 is SYGVKD in the germline V gene. This CDR3 region has 14 residues. The germline V and J ends were trimmed by 5 bases and 0 bases, with 10 bases remaining between them. The DNA of the CDR3 is TGTGCCATCAGTTCACCGACAGCTAACTATGGCTACACCTTC. Protein: CAISSPTANYGYTF.